These 3 T cell receptor beta chains were sequenced from one sample in a study of cytomegalovirus exposure and HLA in healthy donors. PCR used 60 Vbeta primers and 13 Jbeta primers. Clones were sequenced by immunoSEQ multiplex PCR, and TCRdb holds only the in-frame ones, with some missing. The table lists some 100,000 clones, approximately 88% of them singletons. Sequencing input: PBMCs. Source of these receptors: a man aged 18-30 years in good health and CMV-seronegative.

The CDR3 loop is CASSFFELRLAATDTQYF. CDR3 in DNA: TGTGCCAGCAGCTTTTTCGAATTGAGGTTAGCGGCAACAGATACGCAGTATTTT. The V and J genes are TRBV5-6 and TRBJ2-3; maybe TRBD2 (6 bases). Germline lookup yields CDR1 SGHDT and CDR2 YYEEEE. This CDR3 comprises 18 residues. Trimming removed 2 bases from V and 3 bases from J, with 22 bases in between.

The V call is TRBV29-1, the J call TRBJ2-5; 12 bases match TRBD1. This CDR3 is 15 amino acids long. Germline V gives CDR1 SQVTM, CDR2 ANQGSEA. V was pared by 5 bases and J by 6 bases, with 10 bases of the junction left unmatched. In DNA, the CDR3 is TGCAGCGTTAATACCGGGACAGGGGGCCTGAAGACCCAGTACTTC. Encoded protein: CSVNTGTGGLKTQYF.

The V and J genes are TRBV30 and TRBJ2-7; weak D call: TRBD2 (6 bases). The CDR3 has 11 residues. Germline CDR1 and CDR2: GTSNPN and SVGIG (reference sequence). The chain's CDR3 is CAWRGANEQYF. The CDR3 bases are TGTGCTTGGCGCGGGGCCAACGAGCAGTACTTC.